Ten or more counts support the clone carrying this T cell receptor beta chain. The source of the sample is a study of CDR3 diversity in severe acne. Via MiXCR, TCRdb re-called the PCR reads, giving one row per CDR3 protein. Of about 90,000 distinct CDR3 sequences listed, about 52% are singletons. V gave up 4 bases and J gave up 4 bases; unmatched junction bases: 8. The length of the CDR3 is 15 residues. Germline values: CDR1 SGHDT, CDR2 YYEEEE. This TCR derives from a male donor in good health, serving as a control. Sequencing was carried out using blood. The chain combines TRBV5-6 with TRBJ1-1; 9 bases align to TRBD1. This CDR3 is CASSSPGTGPTEAFF. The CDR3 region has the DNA TGTGCCAGCAGCAGTCCCGGGACAGGGCCCACTGAAGCTTTCTTT.